This is a list of T cell receptor beta chains from one sample in a study of cytomegalovirus exposure and HLA in healthy donors. Assay used: immunoSEQ multiplex PCR; TCRdb lists only in-frame clones, some missing. The sample lists approximately 170,000 clones, about 77% seen once, with less than 10% in the top ten. The sequencing input was PBMCs. The receptors derive from a man aged 18 to 30 in good health and CMV-seropositive. CDR3s include the opening cysteine and the closing phenylalanine or tryptophan. Each record gives: CDR3 protein, CDR3 DNA, V gene, D gene, clone size, J gene. The D gene is left open where the match is weak. Some rows have no size entry. The others give once, few or many, or a class for an expanded clone.

CDR3: CASRPTGKYGYTF
DNA: TGTGCCAGCAGGCCGACAGGGAAGTATGGCTACACCTTC
V: TRBV7-8
D: TRBD1
size: -
J: TRBJ1-2

CDR3: CASSQDGQGDQPQHF
DNA: TGTGCCAGCAGCCAAGACGGGCAGGGGGATCAGCCCCAGCATTTT
V: TRBV4-2
D: TRBD1
size: -
J: TRBJ1-5

CDR3: CASSLRSYEQYF
DNA: TGTGCCAGCAGTTTAAGGAGCTACGAGCAGTACTTC
V: TRBV28
D: -
size: -
J: TRBJ2-7

CDR3: CAWRITQGLNEQFF
DNA: TGTGCCTGGAGGATAACCCAGGGGCTCAATGAGCAGTTCTTC
V: TRBV30
D: -
size: -
J: TRBJ2-1

CDR3: CASSPGGSGNTIYF
DNA: TGTGCCAGCAGCCCAGGGGGCTCTGGAAACACCATATATTTT
V: TRBV7-2
D: TRBD1
size: few
J: TRBJ1-3

CDR3: CASSQRPDNGQFF
DNA: TGTGCCAGCAGCCAGAGACCGGACAATGGGCAGTTCTTC
V: TRBV4-2
D: -
size: -
J: TRBJ2-1

CDR3: CASKGLAGGPGELFF
DNA: TGCGCCAGCAAAGGACTAGCGGGAGGGCCCGGGGAGCTGTTTTTT
V: TRBV5-1
D: TRBD2
size: -
J: TRBJ2-2

CDR3: CASSQLDQPQHF
DNA: TGTGCCAGCAGCCAGCTAGATCAGCCCCAGCATTTT
V: TRBV7-8
D: -
size: -
J: TRBJ1-5

CDR3: CASSPEGGRNQPQHF
DNA: TGTGCCAGCAGCCCGGAGGGGGGGCGGAATCAGCCCCAGCATTTT
V: TRBV11-2
D: -
size: -
J: TRBJ1-5

CDR3: CSASSGWGYTF
DNA: TGCAGTGCTTCTTCAGGGTGGGGCTACACCTTC
V: TRBV20-1
D: -
size: -
J: TRBJ1-2

CDR3: CASSRSANMNQPQHF
DNA: TGTGCCAGTAGTAGGTCTGCAAACATGAATCAGCCCCAGCATTTT
V: TRBV19
D: -
size: -
J: TRBJ1-5

CDR3: CASSLFSGVGEKLFF
DNA: TGTGCCAGCAGCTTATTTTCAGGGGTCGGAGAAAAACTGTTTTTT
V: TRBV7-8
D: -
size: -
J: TRBJ1-4

CDR3: CASSIGGTSEQYF
DNA: TGTGCCAGTAGTATAGGGGGGACATCCGAGCAGTACTTC
V: TRBV19
D: -
size: few
J: TRBJ2-7

CDR3: CASSRGALEPLLINTEAFF
DNA: TGTGCCAGCAGTCGCGGGGCCCTAGAACCCCTCCTTATTAACACTGAAGCTTTCTTT
V: TRBV28
D: -
size: -
J: TRBJ1-1

CDR3: CASSSYSDTQYF
DNA: TGTGCCAGCAGCTCGTACTCGGATACGCAGTATTTT
V: TRBV9
D: -
size: -
J: TRBJ2-3

CDR3: CASSPGTGALANYGYTF
DNA: TGTGCCAGCAGCCCCGGGACAGGGGCACTAGCTAACTATGGCTACACCTTC
V: TRBV9
D: TRBD1
size: -
J: TRBJ1-2

CDR3: CASSDRGTYEQYF
DNA: TGTGCCAGCAGTGACCGGGGTACGTACGAGCAGTACTTC
V: TRBV6-1
D: -
size: -
J: TRBJ2-7

CDR3: CATSRSGGRMNTEAFF
DNA: TGTGCCACCAGCAGAAGCGGGGGGAGAATGAACACTGAAGCTTTCTTT
V: TRBV15
D: -
size: -
J: TRBJ1-1

CDR3: CASSKGAANEKLFF
DNA: TGTGCCAGCAGTAAGGGGGCGGCTAATGAAAAACTGTTTTTT
V: TRBV5-4
D: TRBD1
size: -
J: TRBJ1-4

CDR3: CASSSQYGTGIGYTF
DNA: TGTGCCAGCAGCTCCCAATACGGGACAGGGATTGGCTACACCTTC
V: TRBV5-6
D: TRBD1
size: few
J: TRBJ1-2

CDR3: CASSIGQSYGYTF
DNA: TGTGCCAGTAGTATAGGCCAGTCCTATGGCTACACCTTC
V: TRBV19
D: -
size: -
J: TRBJ1-2

CDR3: CASSSGLAGQISYEQYF
DNA: TGTGCCAGCAGCTCGGGACTAGCGGGTCAGATCTCCTACGAGCAGTACTTC
V: TRBV5-4
D: TRBD2
size: -
J: TRBJ2-7

CDR3: CASSDLQGARNQPQHF
DNA: TGTGCCAGCAGTGACTTACAGGGGGCTCGCAATCAGCCCCAGCATTTT
V: TRBV6-1
D: TRBD1
size: few
J: TRBJ1-5

CDR3: CAWSERQGGRQYF
DNA: TGTGCCTGGAGTGAACGACAGGGCGGAAGGCAGTATTTT
V: TRBV30
D: TRBD1
size: -
J: TRBJ2-3

CDR3: CASNFRTSGLSYEQYF
DNA: TGTGCCAGCAATTTCCGGACTAGCGGCCTCTCCTACGAGCAGTACTTC
V: TRBV5-6
D: TRBD2
size: -
J: TRBJ2-7

CDR3: CASGTSGGAADTQYF
DNA: TGTGCCAGCGGCACTAGTGGGGGGGCCGCAGATACGCAGTATTTT
V: TRBV7-8
D: -
size: -
J: TRBJ2-3

CDR3: CASSPTGNYGYTF
DNA: TGTGCCAGCAGCCCTACAGGGAACTATGGCTACACCTTC
V: TRBV7-3
D: -
size: -
J: TRBJ1-2

CDR3: CASSASPTEQFF
DNA: TGTGCCAGCAGTGCCTCCCCTACTGAGCAGTTCTTC
V: TRBV27
D: -
size: -
J: TRBJ2-1

CDR3: CASSPTGLSYNEQFF
DNA: TGTGCCAGCAGCCCTACAGGGCTCTCCTACAATGAGCAGTTCTTC
V: TRBV7-2
D: -
size: -
J: TRBJ2-1

CDR3: CASSNRIMGTEAFF
DNA: TGTGCCAGCAGTAACAGGATAATGGGCACTGAAGCTTTCTTT
V: TRBV6-5
D: -
size: -
J: TRBJ1-1

CDR3: CASGPTGTQYF
DNA: TGTGCCAGCGGACCGACAGGTACGCAGTATTTT
V: TRBV27
D: -
size: once
J: TRBJ2-3

CDR3: CASSLRWTSGQETQYF
DNA: TGTGCCAGCAGTTTAAGGTGGACTAGCGGCCAAGAGACCCAGTACTTC
V: TRBV27
D: TRBD2
size: -
J: TRBJ2-5

CDR3: CASSLGRNLYGYTF
DNA: TGTGCCAGCAGCTTGGGCAGAAATCTCTATGGCTACACCTTC
V: TRBV5-6
D: -
size: -
J: TRBJ1-2

CDR3: CASSQITPGHHNEQFF
DNA: TGTGCCAGCAGCCAAATTACTCCGGGACACCACAATGAGCAGTTCTTC
V: TRBV14
D: -
size: -
J: TRBJ2-1

CDR3: CASSTGLAEDSSYNEQFF
DNA: TGTGCCAGCAGCACGGGACTAGCGGAGGACAGCTCCTACAATGAGCAGTTCTTC
V: TRBV11-1
D: TRBD2
size: -
J: TRBJ2-1

CDR3: CAISPTGNEQYF
DNA: TGTGCCATCAGCCCGACAGGCAACGAGCAGTACTTC
V: TRBV10-3
D: -
size: -
J: TRBJ2-7

CDR3: CASSQEAGGSYYEQYF
DNA: TGCGCCAGCAGCCAAGAAGCGGGAGGAAGCTACTACGAGCAGTACTTC
V: TRBV4-3
D: TRBD2
size: -
J: TRBJ2-7

CDR3: CASRASTGELFF
DNA: TGCGCCAGCAGGGCAAGCACCGGGGAGCTGTTTTTT
V: TRBV10-1
D: -
size: -
J: TRBJ2-2

CDR3: CAWSVLAGYEQYF
DNA: TGTGCCTGGAGTGTACTAGCGGGGTACGAGCAGTACTTC
V: TRBV30
D: TRBD2
size: -
J: TRBJ2-7

CDR3: CASSQVQGGSGEKLFF
DNA: TGCGCCAGCAGCCAAGTTCAAGGGGGCTCGGGTGAAAAACTGTTTTTT
V: TRBV4-3
D: TRBD1
size: -
J: TRBJ1-4

CDR3: CASSQTGDYGYTF
DNA: TGTGCCAGCAGTCAGACAGGAGACTATGGCTACACCTTC
V: TRBV6-6
D: -
size: -
J: TRBJ1-2

CDR3: CASSLGRQLNEKLFF
DNA: TGTGCCAGCAGCTTGGGGAGACAGCTCAATGAAAAACTGTTTTTT
V: TRBV5-4
D: -
size: -
J: TRBJ1-4

CDR3: CASRGGQALGYTF
DNA: TGCGCCAGCAGGGGGGGACAGGCCCTGGGCTACACCTTC
V: TRBV5-1
D: TRBD1
size: -
J: TRBJ1-2

CDR3: CASSSGLAGSGEETQYF
DNA: TGTGCCAGCAGCTCGGGACTAGCGGGAAGCGGGGAAGAGACCCAGTACTTC
V: TRBV5-4
D: TRBD2
size: once
J: TRBJ2-5